Shown below are 27 T cell receptor beta chains from a single sample sequenced in a study of blood T cell repertoires in COVID-19. Sequencing was performed with immunoSEQ multiplex PCR; in TCRdb, only in-frame clones are kept and a portion is missing. Of 100,000 or so clones listed, 88% are singletons. Specimen: peripheral blood. These receptors originate from a human donor in a cohort sampled during active COVID-19.

The J gene is TRBJ2-2, the V gene TRBV27; D uncertain. The CDR3 runs 14 residues. Germline V gene sequence: CDR1 MNHEY, CDR2 SMNVEV (reference sequence). V was cut by 2 bases and J by 1 base, with 5 bases left in between. CDR3: CASSLIMNTGELFF. CDR3 coding DNA: TGTGCCAGCAGTTTAATAATGAACACCGGGGAGCTGTTTTTT.

This rearrangement joins TRBV6-6 to TRBJ2-1, with 8 bases aligning to TRBD1. CDR3 length: 16 amino acids. Germline V gene lookup returns CDR1 MNHNY and CDR2 SVGAGI (reference sequence). V trimming: 6 bases; J trimming: 6 bases; junction bases outside the gene matches: 13. The CDR3: CASSPLTPGQGNEQFF. Written as DNA, the CDR3 is TGTGCCAGCAGCCCTCTAACCCCAGGACAGGGCAATGAGCAGTTCTTC.

V usage is TRBV9 and J usage is TRBJ2-3, with D maybe TRBD2 (6 bases). Per germline, CDR1 SGDLS and CDR2 YYNGEE. The V and J ends lost 0 bases and 3 bases respectively, with 17 bases between them. CDR3 size: 17 residues. The CDR3: CASSVEGRGGPTDTQYF. CDR3 bases: TGTGCCAGCAGCGTAGAGGGGCGGGGTGGGCCGACAGATACGCAGTATTTT. Variable domain in full (rest from reference TRBV9 and TRBJ2-3): DSGVTQTPKHLITATGQRVTLRCSPRSGDLSVYWYQQSLDQGLQFLIQYYNGEERAKGNILERFSAQQFPDLHSELNLSSLELGDSALYFCASSVEGRGGPTDTQYFGPGTRLTVL.

The CDR3 region is CASSLYRTGTYEQYF. The CDR3 DNA reads TGTGCCAGCAGCTTATATCGGACAGGGACATACGAGCAGTACTTC. The chain links TRBV7-9 to TRBJ2-7; 8 bases align to TRBD1. Trimming removed 2 bases from V and 4 bases from J; junction bases left unmatched: 7. The CDR3 runs to 15 residues. CDR1 and CDR2 from the germline V gene are SEHNR and FQNEAQ (reference sequence).

This clone was seen a single time. The rearrangement links TRBV18 to TRBJ2-4; D might be TRBD2 (6 bases). Trimming stripped 3 bases from V and 5 bases from J, with 11 bases between. The CDR3 runs to 14 residues. Germline lookup yields CDR1 KGHSH and CDR2 LQKENI. This CDR3 is CASSPGAGQNIQYF. The DNA of the CDR3 is TGTGCCAGCTCACCCGGCGCGGGGCAAAACATTCAGTACTTC.

This chain links TRBV2 with TRBJ2-3; D is possibly TRBD2 (5 bases). Germline values: CDR1 SNHLY, CDR2 FYNNEI. The CDR3 extends over 13 amino acids. Trimming took off 6 bases at V and 1 base at J, with 8 bases between the two ends. The CDR3 DNA sequence: TGTGCCAGCAGGGGAGCGGGCACAGATACGCAGTATTTT. It is translated as CASRGAGTDTQYF.

This clone was observed a handful of times. The chain employs TRBV12-3 or TRBV12-4 and TRBJ2-3; TRBD2 is a possible D gene (5 bases). V dropped 4 bases and J dropped 4 bases, with 9 bases sitting between them. The CDR3 is made up of 13 amino acids. CDR3 sequence (DNA): TGTGCCAGCAGTTGGCGGACTGCAGATACGCAGTATTTT. Its translation: CASSWRTADTQYF.

This clone was picked up one time. This chain connects TRBV27 to TRBJ2-7; D perhaps matches TRBD2 (5 bases). In germline, CDR1 is MNHEY, CDR2 SMNVEV (reference sequence). Trimming removed 3 bases at V and 6 bases at J, with 12 bases between. The CDR3 is made up of 13 amino acids. The CDR3 loop reads CASSLGVRAEQYF. The CDR3 coding sequence is TGTGCCAGCAGTTTGGGAGTAAGAGCCGAGCAGTACTTC.

The V and J genes are TRBV28 and TRBJ1-5; 7 nucleotides align to TRBD1. CDR3 length equals 17 residues. The V segment lost 3 bases and the J segment 5 bases; nucleotides outside the gene matches: 13. Germline loops: CDR1 MDHEN, CDR2 SYDVKM. This CDR3 reads CASSFISGQVRDQPQHF. The CDR3 nucleotides read TGTGCCAGCAGTTTTATCTCCGGACAGGTGCGGGATCAGCCCCAGCATTTT.

This clone was counted between two and nine times. The chain is built from TRBV28 and TRBJ1-5, with no clear D. The length of the CDR3 is 15 residues. V was trimmed by 1 base and J by 3 bases, leaving 10 bases between them. The germline gives CDR1 MDHEN, CDR2 SYDVKM. CDR3 DNA: TGTGCCAGCAGTTTATTCGGTCTCCCCAATCAGCCCCAGCATTTT. Protein product: CASSLFGLPNQPQHF.

The V gene is TRBV14, the J gene TRBJ2-2, with 7 bases that match TRBD2. The ends lost 0 bases at V and 2 bases at J; junction bases unmatched: 3. The CDR3 runs to 16 residues. Germline assignment: CDR1 SGHDN and CDR2 FVKESK. CDR3 in DNA: TGTGCCAGCAGCCAAGAGCTAGCGGCTAACACCGGGGAGCTGTTTTTT. Its translation: CASSQELAANTGELFF.

The chain is built from TRBV5-4 and TRBJ1-2; tentatively, D is TRBD1 (6 bases). The CDR3 totals 14 residues. The germline V gene encodes CDR1 SGHNT and CDR2 YYREEE (reference sequence). V shed 5 bases and J shed 4 bases, with 15 bases lying between them. The CDR3 nucleotides read TGTGCCAGCAGAGGAAGGGGGTTTGGCTATGGCTACACCTTC. This codes for CASRGRGFGYGYTF.

This chain joins TRBV19 and TRBJ2-7; D may be TRBD1 (5 bases). Trimming pared 1 base from V and 5 bases from J, leaving 6 bases between. CDR3 size: 12 residues. From germline, CDR1 is LNHDA and CDR2 SQIVND (reference sequence). CDR3 sequence: CASSIGRDEQYF. The CDR3 region has the DNA TGTGCCAGTAGTATAGGCAGGGACGAGCAGTACTTC.

The table lists this clone with a few counts. The V gene is TRBV28, the J gene TRBJ1-5; 7 bases are shared with TRBD1. Germline assignment: CDR1 MDHEN and CDR2 SYDVKM. The CDR3 runs 16 residues. Germline trimming cut 5 bases from V and 0 bases from J; bases unmatched to any gene: 7. The CDR3 region has the DNA TGTGCCAGCAGTCAGGGGGGTCGGGGTAGCAATCAGCCCCAGCATTTT. It codes for CASSQGGRGSNQPQHF.

The gene calls are TRBV6-2 or TRBV6-3 and TRBJ2-7, with TRBD2 identical over 12 bases. Germline V gene sequence: CDR1 MNHEY, CDR2 SVGEGT. The CDR3 is 17 amino acids. V was clipped by 6 bases and J by 6 bases; unmatched bases: 15. CDR3 DNA sequence: TGTGCCAGCAGCTATACCCGCAGGACTAGCGGGGAACCCGAGCAGTACTTC. This codes for CASSYTRRTSGEPEQYF.

This chain joins TRBV18 and TRBJ1-4; D uncertain. Per the germline V gene, CDR1 is KGHSH and CDR2 is LQKENI. The CDR3 is 12 residues long. Trimming took 4 bases from V and 4 from J, leaving 4 bases between them. This CDR3 reads CASSRDNEKLFF. CDR3 in DNA: TGTGCCAGCTCACGAGATAATGAAAAACTGTTTTTT. The variable domain in full, completed from reference TRBV18 and TRBJ1-4, reads NAGVMQNPRHLVRRRGQEARLRCSPMKGHSHVYWYRQLPEEGLKFMVYLQKENIIDESGMPKERFSAEFPKEGPSILRIQQVVRGDSAAYFCASSRDNEKLFFGSGTQLSVL.

V gene TRBV29-1 combines with J gene TRBJ2-3; 9 bases fit TRBD1. CDR1 SQVTM and CDR2 ANQGSEA come from the germline V gene. The CDR3 covers 14 residues. V shed 3 bases and J 8 bases; nucleotides not matched to a gene: 9. As DNA, the CDR3 is TGCAGCGTTGAGAAAGGGACAGGGAGGGTTACGCAGTATTTT. Translation gives CSVEKGTGRVTQYF.

The chain couples TRBV27 to TRBJ2-7; 7 nucleotides line up with TRBD1. This CDR3 is 14 amino acids long. V gave up 2 bases and J gave up 0 bases; unmatched junction bases: 1. Germline-derived CDR1 and CDR2 are MNHEY and SMNVEV (reference sequence). The chain's CDR3 is CASSLQGVSYEQYF. The CDR3, as DNA: TGTGCCAGCAGTTTACAGGGGGTCTCCTACGAGCAGTACTTC.

The chain links TRBV7-9 to TRBJ2-3; D ambiguous. V lost 5 bases, J lost 2 bases, and 5 bases lay in between. The CDR3 is 12 residues long. Germline V gene data show CDR1 as SEHNR and CDR2 as FQNEAQ (reference sequence). In DNA form, the CDR3 reads TGTGCCAGCAGCGAGCCCACAGATACGCAGTATTTT. Protein: CASSEPTDTQYF.

The genes are TRBV5-1 and TRBJ2-7; 7 positions match TRBD1. The CDR3 spans 14 residues. J lost 1 base, V lost 2 bases, and 3 bases had no gene match. Germline CDR1 is SGHRS and CDR2 is YFSETQ. Written as DNA, the CDR3 is TGCGCCAGCAGCTTAGGGGGACAGTCCTACGAGCAGTACTTC. It translates to CASSLGGQSYEQYF.

The rearrangement uses TRBV7-6 and TRBJ2-1, with 9 bases identical to TRBD2. Germline V lookup: CDR1 SGHVS, CDR2 FNYEAQ. This CDR3 has 19 residues. The junction had 20 bases not matched to a gene; V was cut back by 3 bases and J by 8 bases. The CDR3 DNA reads TGTGCCAGCAGCTTCTTCGAGAGCGGGGGGAGAGGGTCGATACATGAGCAGTTCTTC. Residues: CASSFFESGGRGSIHEQFF.

V and J are TRBV28 and TRBJ2-2; TRBD1 matches at 8 bases. V lost 10 bases and J lost 7; bases outside the gene matches: 8. The CDR3 has 13 amino acids. CDR1 and CDR2 from the germline V gene are MDHEN and SYDVKM. For the CDR3, the DNA is TGTGCCACGTTTCAGGGGGCGGACGGGGAGCTGTTTTTT. Protein sequence: CATFQGADGELFF.

This clone was counted once. The chain uses TRBV20-1 and TRBJ2-1; D is uncertain. The germline CDR1 and CDR2 sequences are DFQATT and SNEGSKA (reference sequence). Trimming took off 3 bases at V and 10 bases at J, with 19 bases between the two ends. The CDR3 totals 14 residues. CDR3 nucleotide sequence: TGCAGTGCTAGTCAGCTAGGTGTCTTCGGGGAGCAGTTCTTC. Its protein is CSASQLGVFGEQFF.

The chain links TRBV7-8 to TRBJ2-7, with D unresolved. This CDR3 spans 15 amino acids. Germline V gene data show CDR1 as SGHVS and CDR2 as FQNEAQ. V was trimmed by 1 base and J by 0 bases, leaving 10 bases between them. The CDR3, as DNA: TGTGCCAGCAGCTTAGGGTTAGATAGCTCCTACGAGCAGTACTTC. Protein sequence: CASSLGLDSSYEQYF.

The chain couples TRBV4-2 to TRBJ2-4; 7 bases agree with TRBD1. V lost 5 bases, J lost 8 bases, and 6 bases stayed unmatched. From germline, CDR1 is LGHNA and CDR2 YNFKEQ. The CDR3 length is 13 residues. CDR3 DNA sequence: TGTGCCAGCAGCAAACAGGGGATGGACATTCAGTACTTC. As protein: CASSKQGMDIQYF.

The sample holds one count of this clone. The chain is built from TRBV6-5 and TRBJ2-3, with a weak D call TRBD2 (6 bases). Trimming took off 5 bases at V and 1 base at J, with 13 bases between the two ends. This CDR3 region has 15 residues. Per germline, CDR1 MNHEY and CDR2 SVGAGI. Written as DNA, the CDR3 is TGTGCCAGCAGTCCCACTAGCCGAGGCACAGATACGCAGTATTTT. This translates into CASSPTSRGTDTQYF.

The chain employs TRBV5-1 and TRBJ1-2; D might be TRBD1 (5 bases). The V end was cut by 0 bases, the J end by 2 bases, with 8 bases between. The germline V gene encodes CDR1 SGHRS and CDR2 YFSETQ. The length of the CDR3 is 14 residues. Here the CDR3 reads CASSLVPGNYGYTF. CDR3 in DNA: TGCGCCAGCAGCTTGGTCCCAGGGAACTATGGCTACACCTTC. The entire variable domain, with the rest obtained from reference TRBV5-1 and TRBJ1-2, is as follows: KAGVTQTPRYLIKTRGQQVTLSCSPISGHRSVSWYQQTPGQGLQFLFEYFSETQRNKGNFPGRFSGRQFSNSRSEMNVSTLELGDSALYLCASSLVPGNYGYTFGSGTRLTVV.